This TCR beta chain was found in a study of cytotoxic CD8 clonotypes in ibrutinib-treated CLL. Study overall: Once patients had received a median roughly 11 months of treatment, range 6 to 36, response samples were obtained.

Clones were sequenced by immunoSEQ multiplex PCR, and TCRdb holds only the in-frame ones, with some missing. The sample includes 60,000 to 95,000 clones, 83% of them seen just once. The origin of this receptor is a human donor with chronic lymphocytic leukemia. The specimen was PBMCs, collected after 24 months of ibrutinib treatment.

The CDR3 sequence: CASSSGQGAATDTQYF. The DNA of the CDR3 is TGTGCCAGCAGTTCGGGACAGGGTGCAGCGACAGATACGCAGTATTTT. The chain employs TRBV27 and TRBJ2-3, with 9 nucleotides matching TRBD1. CDR1 and CDR2 (germline): MNHEY, SMNVEV (reference sequence). Trimming took 4 bases from V and 3 from J; bases not matched to a gene: 8. This CDR3 contains 16 residues.